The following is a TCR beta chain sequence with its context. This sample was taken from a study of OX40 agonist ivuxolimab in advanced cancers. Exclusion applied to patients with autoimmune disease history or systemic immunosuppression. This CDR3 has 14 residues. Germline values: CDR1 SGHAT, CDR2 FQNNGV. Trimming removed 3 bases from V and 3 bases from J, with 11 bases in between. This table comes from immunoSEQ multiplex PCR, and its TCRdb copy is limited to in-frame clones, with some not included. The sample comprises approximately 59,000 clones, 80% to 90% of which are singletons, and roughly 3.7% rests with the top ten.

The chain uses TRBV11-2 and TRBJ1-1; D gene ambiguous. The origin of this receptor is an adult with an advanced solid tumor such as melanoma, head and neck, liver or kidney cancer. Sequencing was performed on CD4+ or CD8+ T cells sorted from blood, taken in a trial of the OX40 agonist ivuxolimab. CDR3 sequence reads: CASSFGGRDTEAFF. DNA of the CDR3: TGTGCCAGCAGCTTTGGCGGACGAGACACTGAAGCTTTCTTT.